This T cell receptor (beta chain) was identified in a study of blood T cells in healthy people across ages. Broader study findings: Older individuals had lower TCR beta diversity per million T cells (the decline was roughly linear). More naive CD4+ cells and higher diversity marked long-lived donors relative to aged donors.

A second PCR, run for roughly 7 to 11 cycles, used a sample-barcoded 5' primer plus a J-beta primer mix. Each cDNA molecule, via a template-switch adaptor with 12 random nucleotides, was tagged. Using its own MiXCR run on the 5' RACE reads, TCRdb lists one record per CDR3 protein. The data contain 700,000 or so distinct CDR3 sequences, roughly 20% of them singletons. Turning to this clonotype: The antigen is not known.

V shed 6 bases and J 3 bases; nucleotides not matched to a gene: 7. CDR1 and CDR2 from the germline V gene are SEHNR and FQNEAQ (reference sequence). This CDR3 is 15 amino acids long. The sequencing sample was made of blood. The clonotype comes from a man aged 65-85 years in good health. This chain joins TRBV7-9 and TRBJ2-7, with 11 bases aligning to TRBD1. The CDR3 sequence: CASSIGQGAYYEQYF. As DNA, the CDR3 is TGTGCCAGCAGTATAGGACAGGGGGCTTACTACGAGCAGTACTTC.